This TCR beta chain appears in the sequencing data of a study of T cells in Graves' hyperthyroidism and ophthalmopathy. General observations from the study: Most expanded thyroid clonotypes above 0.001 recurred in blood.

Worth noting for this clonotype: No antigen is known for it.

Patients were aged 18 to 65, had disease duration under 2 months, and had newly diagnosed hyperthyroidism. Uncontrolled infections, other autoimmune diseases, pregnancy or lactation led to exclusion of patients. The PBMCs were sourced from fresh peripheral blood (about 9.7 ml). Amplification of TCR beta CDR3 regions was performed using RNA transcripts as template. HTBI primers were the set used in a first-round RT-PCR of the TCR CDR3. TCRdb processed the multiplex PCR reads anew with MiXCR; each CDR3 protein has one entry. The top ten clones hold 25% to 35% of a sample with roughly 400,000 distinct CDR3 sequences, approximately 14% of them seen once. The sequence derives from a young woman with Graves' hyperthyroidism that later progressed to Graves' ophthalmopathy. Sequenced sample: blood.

CDR3 sequence: CASSLGFVRGAGQQNTGELFF. CDR3 nucleotide sequence: TGTGCCAGCAGCTTAGGGTTTGTCAGAGGGGCCGGCCAACAGAACACCGGGGAGCTGTTTTTT. This chain connects TRBV7-8 to TRBJ2-2, with D possibly called TRBD1 or TRBD2 (5 bases each). Trimming cost V 1 base and J 1 base, with 25 bases left between them. The CDR3 spans 21 residues. Germline V gene sequence: CDR1 SGHVS, CDR2 FQNEAQ.